This is a list of T cell receptor beta chains from one sample in a study of blood T cells in healthy people across ages. TCRdb re-called the 5' RACE reads with MiXCR, one entry per CDR3 protein. The table has over 600,000 distinct CDR3 sequences, around 41% seen once. Sequencing was done on a sample of blood. The receptors originated from a man at least 80 years old in good health. Each CDR3 is given with its conserved first and last residue. A D gene is named only where the DNA matches it firmly.

D gene,CDR3 length,J gene,V gene,CDR3 protein
TRBD2,16,TRBJ2-5,TRBV4-2,CASSPGLAGDEETQYF
.,13,TRBJ1-5,TRBV7-9,CASSFERAQPQHF
.,14,TRBJ1-4,TRBV20-1,CSARSQGNREKLFF
.,13,.,TRBV29-1,CSERGGPGDEQYF
.,11,TRBJ1-2,TRBV30,CAWAQGNGYTF
TRBD1,12,TRBJ1-1,TRBV29-1,CSVDRVVTEAFF
.,14,TRBJ2-3,TRBV20-1,CSARPGRQDGTQYF
TRBD1,15,TRBJ2-5,TRBV7-2,CASSPTRTGHETQYF
.,16,TRBJ1-4,TRBV7-9,CASSRGEKSTNEKLFF
TRBD1,15,TRBJ2-7,TRBV5-1,CASSLQGTGAYEQYF
TRBD2,14,TRBJ2-1,TRBV4-2,CASSPGLAGVEQFF
TRBD2,15,TRBJ2-5,TRBV6-2/TRBV6-3,CASNKGTAGEETQYF
.,12,TRBJ2-7,TRBV29-1,CSVEQLADEQYF
TRBD2,15,TRBJ2-1,TRBV7-2,CASSSAGVTYNEQFF
.,16,TRBJ2-3,TRBV27,CASSLKSGSRTDTQYF
.,17,TRBJ1-6,TRBV21-1,CASSPTGGVAYNSPLHF
.,12,TRBJ1-2,TRBV4-2,CASSVTNYGYTF
.,15,TRBJ2-7,TRBV27,CASSLSVGDPYEQYF
TRBD2,14,TRBJ2-5,TRBV6-2/TRBV6-3,CASSQTSGGQTQYF
TRBD1,14,TRBJ2-3,TRBV10-1,CASSAGGYTDTQYF
.,15,TRBJ2-7,TRBV7-2,CASSLDGSGPYEQYF
.,15,TRBJ1-1,TRBV2,CASRQTQNLNTEAFF
TRBD2,14,TRBJ2-1,TRBV2,CASKTAGAYNEQFF
.,15,TRBJ1-2,TRBV28,CASSTSLGRLYGYTF
TRBD2,15,TRBJ2-5,TRBV12-3/TRBV12-4,CASSLLAGSSGTQYF
.,15,TRBJ1-5,TRBV7-9,CASSPPGLSNQPQHF
TRBD2,14,TRBJ2-7,TRBV3-1,CASSPLGGESEQYF
.,15,TRBJ2-3,TRBV25-1,CASSESRLETDTQYF
TRBD2,20,TRBJ2-1,TRBV12-3/TRBV12-4,CASSLGRLAGVTLNSNEQFF
TRBD2,16,TRBJ2-1,TRBV20-1,CSARSPGTSGGNEQFF
.,17,TRBJ2-3,TRBV12-3/TRBV12-4,CASSLARAGGQGDTQYF
.,13,TRBJ2-7,TRBV6-2/TRBV6-3,CASKGERSYEQYF
TRBD1,15,TRBJ2-5,TRBV7-7,CASSSGTGVQETQYF
.,14,TRBJ2-4,TRBV7-2,CASSTGLAKNIQYF
.,12,TRBJ1-2,TRBV29-1,CSVVRGDNGYTF
.,13,TRBJ1-1,TRBV2,CASTSTANTEAFF
.,14,TRBJ2-3,TRBV2,CASSDGLRTDTQYF
.,14,TRBJ2-1,TRBV20-1,CSARAGGPGGEQFF
.,18,TRBJ1-2,TRBV4-2,CASSHIFSGQGQNYGYTF
TRBD2,13,TRBJ2-1,TRBV10-2,CAIRSSGQETQFF
TRBD1,14,TRBJ2-7,TRBV5-6,CASSVLTGNHEQYF
.,15,TRBJ1-2,TRBV4-2,CASSQPLGQVYGYTF
.,14,TRBJ2-1,TRBV6-2/TRBV6-3,CATFRDSSYNEQFF
TRBD2,14,TRBJ2-5,TRBV27,CASSASLAQETQYF
.,14,TRBJ2-2,TRBV12-3/TRBV12-4,CASSGAGRTGELFF
.,15,TRBJ1-1,TRBV6-5,CASSYYQGGSTEAFF
.,14,TRBJ2-5,TRBV3-1,CASSQDQVVQTQYF
.,13,TRBJ2-3,TRBV12-3/TRBV12-4,CASLRQHTDTQYF
.,14,TRBJ2-3,TRBV24-1,CATSGRVGTDTQYF
.,14,TRBJ1-4,TRBV6-6,CASTLGGGSEKLFF
.,14,TRBJ2-7,TRBV4-1,CASSQDLSSNEQYF
.,12,TRBJ2-5,TRBV20-1,CSARLGAETQYF
TRBD1,14,TRBJ1-4,TRBV28,CASSFDRGEEKLFF
.,16,TRBJ2-6,TRBV9,CASSPLPGAGANVLTF
.,17,TRBJ2-7,TRBV21-1,CASSKALGGPLEHEQYF